This entry lists 15 T cell receptor beta chains sequenced from one sample in a study of T cell repertoires in cytomegalovirus infection. These receptors lack a known antigen. TCRdb redid the calling of the reads with MiXCR, one entry per CDR3 protein. The table has approximately 770,000 distinct CDR3 sequences, 25% to 30% seen once. The source was cultured CD8+ T cells from PBMCs, collected from culture after CMV antigen stimulation. Every receptor here comes from a human donor in good health (CMV status not recorded). Some clones in this sample may be carry-over from other donors' samples.

This clonotype has at least ten counts. The chain is built from TRBV7-8 and TRBJ2-5, with TRBD2 matching over 16 bases. Germline V gene data show CDR1 as SGHVS and CDR2 as FQNEAQ. The V segment lost 3 bases and the J segment 2 bases; nucleotides outside the gene matches: 9. The CDR3 extends over 19 amino acids. CDR3 DNA: TGTGCCAGCAGCTTCCCCGGGACTAGCGGGGGGGGCTCGCAAGAGACCCAGTACTTC. The encoded protein is CASSFPGTSGGGSQETQYF. Supplemented by reference TRBV7-8 and TRBJ2-5, the full variable domain reads GAGVSQSPRYKVAKRGQDVALRCDPISGHVSLFWYQQALGQGPEFLTYFQNEAQLDKSGLPSDRFFAERPEGSVSTLKIQRTQQEDSAVYLCASSFPGTSGGGSQETQYFGPGTRLLVL.

The chain recombines TRBV4-1 with TRBJ2-1, with TRBD1 matching over 11 bases. CDR3 length: 16 residues. Germline CDR1 MGHRA, CDR2 YSYEKL. Trimming cost V 4 bases and J 9 bases; bases outside gene matches: 11. This chain's CDR3 is CASSPWGDRGIGEQFF. The CDR3 region has the DNA TGCGCCAGCAGCCCTTGGGGGGACAGGGGGATAGGTGAGCAGTTCTTC.

The V call is TRBV2, the J call TRBJ2-1; a possible D gene is TRBD1 (5 bases). CDR3 length equals 13 residues. Between the trimmed V and J ends, which lost 9 bases and 3 bases, there was a span of 12 bases. In germline, CDR1 is SNHLY, CDR2 FYNNEI. CDR3: CARKGEDYNEQFF. The CDR3 region has the DNA TGTGCCAGGAAAGGGGAAGACTACAATGAGCAGTTCTTC.

V and J are TRBV6-1 and TRBJ2-1, with D perhaps TRBD1 (6 bases). This CDR3 is 13 amino acids long. V lost 2 bases to trimming and J lost 10 bases, with 12 bases between them. Germline assignment: CDR1 MNHNS and CDR2 SASEGT. The CDR3 sequence is CASSENREKEQFF. The CDR3 bases are TGTGCCAGCAGTGAAAACAGGGAAAAAGAGCAGTTCTTC.

This clonotype has at least ten counts. V is TRBV20-1 and J is TRBJ2-5; TRBD2 agrees at 15 bases. V shed 6 bases and J 5 bases; nucleotides not matched to a gene: 4. CDR3 length: 14 amino acids. Per germline, CDR1 DFQATT and CDR2 SNEGSKA (reference sequence). The CDR3 is CSARGTSGGETQYF. The CDR3, as DNA: TGCAGTGCCCGGGGGACTAGCGGGGGGGAGACCCAGTACTTC.

This rearrangement joins TRBV3-1 to TRBJ2-6; no reliable D call. The germline V gene encodes CDR1 LGHDT and CDR2 YNNKEL (reference sequence). V shed 4 bases and J shed 0 bases, with 10 bases lying between them. The CDR3 length is 16 residues. The CDR3 here is CASSLPQYSGANVLTF. The CDR3 bases are TGTGCCAGCAGCCTTCCTCAATACTCTGGGGCCAACGTCCTGACTTTC.

The chain couples TRBV4-3 to TRBJ2-1; 9 bases line up with TRBD2. CDR3 size: 15 residues. Germline loops: CDR1 LGHNA, CDR2 YSLEER. Trimming removed 1 base from V and 9 bases from J; junction bases left unmatched: 7. The CDR3 sequence is CASSQGASGGFEQFF. CDR3 in DNA: TGCGCCAGCAGCCAAGGGGCGAGCGGGGGGTTTGAGCAGTTCTTC.

A word on this clonotype: A read error may explain this, as a much larger clone is one base away. The rearrangement joins TRBV7-6 to TRBJ2-1; a weak D match, TRBD1 (6 bases). This CDR3 is 15 amino acids long. Germline V gene lookup returns CDR1 SGHVS and CDR2 FNYEAQ. V gave up 3 bases and J gave up 0 bases, with 9 bases separating them. The CDR3 spells CASSFSDSSYNEQFF. The CDR3 DNA is TGTGCCAGCAGCTTTTCGGACAGCTCCTACAATGAGCAGTTCTTC.

This clonotype was seen only a few times. This chain links TRBV7-2 with TRBJ2-3, with D perhaps matching TRBD2 (7 bases). V was clipped by 5 bases and J by 1 base, with 19 bases between them. Germline V gives CDR1 SGHTA, CDR2 FQGNSA. The CDR3 is 17 residues long. The CDR3 region has the DNA TGTGCCAGCAGCGGGGTAGGGGGGGGACCGGGCACAGATACGCAGTATTTT. Translated, it gives CASSGVGGGPGTDTQYF.

A few counts support this clonotype. The rearrangement joins TRBV2 to TRBJ2-2; D perhaps matches TRBD1 (5 bases). The CDR3 has 16 residues. V was pared by 6 bases and J by 5 bases, with 19 bases between. Germline values: CDR1 SNHLY, CDR2 FYNNEI. The CDR3 reads CASRGPRQGLTGELFF. In nucleotides, the CDR3 is TGTGCCAGCAGGGGCCCTCGGCAGGGTCTAACCGGGGAGCTGTTTTTT.

The chain joins TRBV24-1 to TRBJ2-6; tentatively, D is TRBD2 (5 bases). The CDR3 extends over 14 amino acids. CDR1 and CDR2 from the germline V gene are KGHDR and SFDVKD. Trimming removed 10 bases from V and 2 bases from J, with 11 bases in between. CDR3 residues: CATTAGAGANVLTF. The CDR3 DNA sequence: TGTGCCACGACGGCGGGTGCTGGGGCCAACGTCCTGACTTTC.

This clonotype was observed at least ten times. J is TRBJ1-5 and V is TRBV4-2, with unresolved D. The V and J ends lost 1 base and 9 bases respectively, with 7 bases between them. This CDR3 comprises 12 residues. In germline, CDR1 is LGHNA, CDR2 YNFKEQ. The CDR3 DNA reads TGTGCCAGCAGCCAAGGAGCCGGGCCCCAGCATTTT. Translated, it gives CASSQGAGPQHF.

The chain carries TRBV2 and TRBJ1-2, with D unclear. With 8 bases removed from V and 6 bases from J, the gap between germline ends came to 13 bases. The CDR3 has 12 amino acids. CDR1 and CDR2 (germline): SNHLY, FYNNEI. CDR3 sequence: CASPVRLDGYTF. In nucleotides, the CDR3 is TGTGCCAGCCCAGTACGGCTTGATGGCTACACCTTC.

Ten or more counts support this clonotype. CDR3 sequence (DNA): TGTGCCAGCAGCCTGGGACTAGCGGGGGGCCCTCACAATGAGCAGTTCTTC. This gives the protein CASSLGLAGGPHNEQFF. This chain uses TRBV7-9 with TRBJ2-1, with 15 nucleotides matching TRBD2. The trim removed 5 bases at V and 5 bases at J, leaving 7 bases unmatched. There are 17 residues in the CDR3. The germline gives CDR1 SEHNR, CDR2 FQNEAQ (reference sequence).

CDR3 in amino acids: CASSDLAKNIQYF. Here the CDR3 DNA reads TGTGCCAGCAGTGACTTAGCCAAAAACATTCAGTACTTC. The V call is TRBV28, the J call TRBJ2-4; D remains ambiguous. Between the trimmed V and J ends, which lost 5 bases and 0 bases, there was a span of 5 bases. The CDR3 has 13 amino acids. Germline-derived CDR1 and CDR2 are MDHEN and SYDVKM.